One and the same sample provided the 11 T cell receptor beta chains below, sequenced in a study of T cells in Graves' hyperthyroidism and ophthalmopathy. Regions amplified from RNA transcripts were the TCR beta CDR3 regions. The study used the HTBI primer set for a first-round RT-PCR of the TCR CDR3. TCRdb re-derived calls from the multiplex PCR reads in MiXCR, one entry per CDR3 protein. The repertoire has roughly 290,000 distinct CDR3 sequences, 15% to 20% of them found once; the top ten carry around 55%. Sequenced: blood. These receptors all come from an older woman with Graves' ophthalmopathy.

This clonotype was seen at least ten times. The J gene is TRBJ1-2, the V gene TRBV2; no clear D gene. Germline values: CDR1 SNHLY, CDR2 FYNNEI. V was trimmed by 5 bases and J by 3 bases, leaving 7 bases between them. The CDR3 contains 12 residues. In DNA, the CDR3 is TGTGCCAGCAGTTTGATTGACTATGGCTACACCTTC. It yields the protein CASSLIDYGYTF.

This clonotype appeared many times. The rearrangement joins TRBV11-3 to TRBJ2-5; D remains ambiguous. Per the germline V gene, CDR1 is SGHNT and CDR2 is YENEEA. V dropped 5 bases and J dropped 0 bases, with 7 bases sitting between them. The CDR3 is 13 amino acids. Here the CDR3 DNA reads TGTGCCAGCAGCCGGACCCACCAAGAGACCCAGTACTTC. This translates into CASSRTHQETQYF.

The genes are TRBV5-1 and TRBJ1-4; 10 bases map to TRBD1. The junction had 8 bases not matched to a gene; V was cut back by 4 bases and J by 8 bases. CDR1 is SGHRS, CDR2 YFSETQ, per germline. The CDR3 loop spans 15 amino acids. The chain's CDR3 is CASSKGTGDEEKLFF. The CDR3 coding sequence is TGCGCCAGCAGCAAAGGGACAGGGGATGAGGAAAAACTGTTTTTT.

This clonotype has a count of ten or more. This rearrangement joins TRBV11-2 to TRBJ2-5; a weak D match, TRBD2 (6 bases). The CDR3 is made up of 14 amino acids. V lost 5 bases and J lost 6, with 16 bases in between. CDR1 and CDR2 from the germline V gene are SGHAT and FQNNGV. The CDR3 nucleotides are TGTGCCAGCAGCGCCGGACTTACTAGCCAGACCCAGTACTTC. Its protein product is CASSAGLTSQTQYF.

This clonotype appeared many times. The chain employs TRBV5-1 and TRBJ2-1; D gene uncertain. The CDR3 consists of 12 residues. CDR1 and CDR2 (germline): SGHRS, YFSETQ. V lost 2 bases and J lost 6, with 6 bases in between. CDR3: CASSFMANEQFF. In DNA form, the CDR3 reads TGCGCCAGCAGCTTCATGGCCAATGAGCAGTTCTTC.

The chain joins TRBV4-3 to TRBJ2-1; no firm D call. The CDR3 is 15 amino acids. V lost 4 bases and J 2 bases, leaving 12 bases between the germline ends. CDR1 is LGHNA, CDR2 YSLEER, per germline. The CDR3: CASSPDPRPYNEQFF. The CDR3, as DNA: TGCGCCAGCAGCCCGGACCCTAGGCCCTACAATGAGCAGTTCTTC.

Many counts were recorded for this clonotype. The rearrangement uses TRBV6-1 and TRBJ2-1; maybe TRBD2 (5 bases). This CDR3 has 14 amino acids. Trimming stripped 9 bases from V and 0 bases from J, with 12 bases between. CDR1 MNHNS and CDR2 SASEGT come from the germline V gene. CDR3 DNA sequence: TGTGCCAGTCGGGAACTTCCCTCCTACAATGAGCAGTTCTTC. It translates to CASRELPSYNEQFF.

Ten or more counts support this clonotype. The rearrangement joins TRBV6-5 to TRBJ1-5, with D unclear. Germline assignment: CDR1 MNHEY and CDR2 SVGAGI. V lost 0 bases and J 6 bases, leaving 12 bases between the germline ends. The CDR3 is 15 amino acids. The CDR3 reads CASSYSRNVGQPQHF. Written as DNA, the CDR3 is TGTGCCAGCAGTTACTCCAGAAATGTAGGTCAGCCCCAGCATTTT.

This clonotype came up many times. The CDR3 protein is CASSFNYYEQYF. Here the CDR3 DNA reads TGTGCCAGCAGCTTTAACTATTACGAGCAGTACTTC. V gene TRBV7-2 combines with J gene TRBJ2-7; D is unclear. The V gene lost 3 bases and the J gene lost 4 bases, with 7 bases spanning the gap. The CDR3 covers 12 residues. Germline loops: CDR1 SGHTA, CDR2 FQGNSA.

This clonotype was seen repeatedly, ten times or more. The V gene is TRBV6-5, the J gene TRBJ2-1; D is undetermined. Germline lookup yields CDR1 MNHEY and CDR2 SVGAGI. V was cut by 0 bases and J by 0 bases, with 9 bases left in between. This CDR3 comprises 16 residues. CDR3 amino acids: CASSYSTASSYNEQFF. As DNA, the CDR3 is TGTGCCAGCAGTTACTCCACAGCGAGCTCCTACAATGAGCAGTTCTTC.

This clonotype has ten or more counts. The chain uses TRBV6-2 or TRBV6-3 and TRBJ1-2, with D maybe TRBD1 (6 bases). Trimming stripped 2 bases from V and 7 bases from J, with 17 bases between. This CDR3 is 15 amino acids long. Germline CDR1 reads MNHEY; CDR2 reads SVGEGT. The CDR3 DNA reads TGTGCCAGCAGTTACGGGACACCTGGCCTCCTTGGCTACACCTTC. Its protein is CASSYGTPGLLGYTF.